This T cell receptor beta chain was sequenced during a study of CD8 T cells in Susac syndrome. RNA totalling roughly 0.45 to 1 ug underwent reverse transcription with random hexamers. The CDR3 of TCR beta was amplified by immunoSEQ multiplex PCR across 54 Vbeta and 13 Jbeta. TCRdb re-called the immunoSEQ multiplex PCR reads with MiXCR, one entry per CDR3 protein. Here the sample spans about 180,000 distinct CDR3 sequences, about 93% being singletons. This CDR3 has 15 residues. V was pared by 4 bases and J by 6 bases, with 19 bases between. The germline gives CDR1 SGHTA, CDR2 FQGNSA. Sequencing was carried out using CD4+ T cells from PBMCs. The chain joins TRBV7-2 to TRBJ2-7; D is uncertain. This TCR was sampled from a human donor with Susac syndrome. In DNA, the CDR3 is TGTGCCAGCAGCTCACGGGCCGCCAGACTCCTCGAGCAGTACTTC. The encoded protein is CASSSRAARLLEQYF.